Listed here are 15 T cell receptor beta chains from one sample, sequenced in a study of read filtering for tumor transcriptome and immune sequencing. The library was built from roughly 400 ng RNA with molecular barcoded adaptors for alpha/delta and beta/gamma chains. Each CDR3 protein gets one entry after TCRdb re-called the reads with MiXCR. Of tens of thousands of distinct CDR3 sequences listed, over 9.5% were seen once; the top ten hold roughly 15%. Specimen: a population of CD138-negative cells sorted from bone marrow. The receptor set was obtained from a donor aged 40 or older with multiple myeloma.

In this sample, this clonotype turned up many times. The chain links TRBV7-2 to TRBJ1-4, with D possibly TRBD1 on 5 matching bases. Trimming cost V 4 bases and J 1 base, with 7 bases left between them. The length of the CDR3 is 14 residues. CDR1 is SGHTA, CDR2 FQGNSA, per germline. The CDR3 reads CASSSQGTNEKLFF. CDR3 DNA: TGTGCCAGCAGCTCTCAGGGAACTAATGAAAAACTGTTTTTT.

With respect to this clonotype: A far bigger clonotype differs at one base, so this is likely a read error. The V and J genes are TRBV7-9 and TRBJ2-1; D is possibly TRBD1 or TRBD2 (5 bases each). V shed 3 bases and J shed 8 bases, with 8 bases lying between them. The CDR3 totals 12 residues. Per the germline V gene, CDR1 is SEHNR and CDR2 is FQNEAQ (reference sequence). For the CDR3, the DNA is TGTGCCAGCAGCTTGAGGGGCGATGAGCAGTTCTTC. This sequence encodes CASSLRGDEQFF.

Many counts were recorded for this clonotype. The chain couples TRBV7-2 to TRBJ1-1; D may be TRBD1 (5 bases). Per germline, CDR1 SGHTA and CDR2 FQGNSA. Trimming removed 5 bases at V and 1 base at J, with 17 bases between. The CDR3 totals 16 residues. CDR3 nucleotide sequence: TGTGCCAGCAGCCCCCGAGCCCTGGGGGGGAACACTGAAGCTTTCTTT. Protein product: CASSPRALGGNTEAFF.

This clonotype was seen at least ten times. This chain uses TRBV11-3 with TRBJ2-7; 8 positions match TRBD1. This CDR3 is built from 16 residues. The V gene end was trimmed by 0 bases and the J gene end by 3 bases; junction bases not matched to a gene: 7. In germline, CDR1 is SGHNT, CDR2 YENEEA. The CDR3 region is CASSLEPRTGSYEQYF. The DNA of the CDR3 is TGTGCCAGCAGCTTAGAGCCAAGGACAGGGAGCTACGAGCAGTACTTC.

At least ten counts were recorded for this clonotype. The chain has TRBV2 and TRBJ2-1; 12 positions agree with TRBD2. Germline-derived CDR1 and CDR2 are SNHLY and FYNNEI. This CDR3 has 16 amino acids. The junction had 7 bases not matched to a gene; V was cut back by 6 bases and J by 4 bases. The CDR3 reads CASRWGLAGGYNEQFF. CDR3 DNA: TGTGCCAGCAGGTGGGGGCTAGCGGGAGGGTACAATGAGCAGTTCTTC.

There are many counts of this clonotype. The gene calls are TRBV23-1 and TRBJ1-5; D not certain. TRBV23-1 is annotated as an ORF whose role is uncertain. CDR3 length equals 17 residues. Trimming removed 4 bases from V and 0 bases from J, with 16 bases in between. The CDR3 DNA is TGCGCCAGCAGTCCCACAATCGTCAGGTATAGCAATCAGCCCCAGCATTTT. Amino acid sequence: CASSPTIVRYSNQPQHF.

This clonotype came up many times. The chain links TRBV19 to TRBJ2-1; the D gene is possibly TRBD2 (6 bases). V was trimmed by 3 bases and J by 0 bases, leaving 9 bases between them. Looked up from germline, CDR1 is LNHDA and CDR2 is SQIVND (reference sequence). The CDR3 is made up of 15 amino acids. The CDR3 sequence is CASSMGGYSYNEQFF. CDR3 DNA: TGTGCCAGTAGTATGGGGGGTTACTCCTACAATGAGCAGTTCTTC.

Regarding this clonotype: A much larger clone lies one base from this, so it may be a read error. V and J are TRBV7-9 and TRBJ2-3, with a possible D match to TRBD1 (8 bases). CDR1 and CDR2 (germline): SEHNR, FQNEAQ (reference sequence). V dropped 4 bases and J dropped 2 bases, with 25 bases sitting between them. This CDR3 spans 19 amino acids. CDR3 amino acids: CASSSRTGLSGESTDTQYF. Written as DNA, the CDR3 is TGTGCCAGCAGCTCCAGGACAGGGCTGAGCGGGGAGTCCACAGATACGCAGTATTTT.

This clonotype was seen repeatedly, ten times or more. V and J are TRBV7-2 and TRBJ2-7; TRBD2 matches 14 bases. Per the germline V gene, CDR1 is SGHTA and CDR2 is FQGNSA. V gave up 0 bases and J gave up 4 bases; unmatched junction bases: 2. The length of the CDR3 is 16 residues. This CDR3 is CASSLAGTSGSYEQYF. CDR3 nucleotides: TGTGCCAGCAGCTTAGCCGGGACTAGCGGGAGTTACGAGCAGTACTTC.

This clonotype was detected ten times or more. The chain carries TRBV6-2 or TRBV6-3 and TRBJ2-7; 11 bases line up with TRBD1. V shed 6 bases, J shed 4 bases, and the junction held 8 bases outside the gene matches. Per the germline V gene, CDR1 is MNHEY and CDR2 is SVGEGT. CDR3 length: 15 residues. CDR3 coding DNA: TGTGCCAGCAGACGAGGGACAGGGGGTACTTACGAGCAGTACTTC. Translation: CASRRGTGGTYEQYF.

A remark on this clonotype: Since a much larger clone is just one base distant, this may be a read error. V and J are TRBV6-1 and TRBJ1-5; tentatively, D is TRBD1 (5 bases). V was pared by 5 bases and J by 4 bases, with 15 bases between. Germline CDR1 and CDR2: MNHNS and SASEGT. The CDR3 sequence is 15 residues long. The CDR3 nucleotides are TGTGCCAGCAGTTACTCTTTTCGGGGGAATCAGCCCCAGCATTTT. The encoded protein is CASSYSFRGNQPQHF.

This clonotype was seen at least ten times. This chain uses TRBV28 with TRBJ1-5, with D possibly being TRBD1 (5 bases). This CDR3 contains 15 residues. CDR1 is MDHEN, CDR2 SYDVKM, per germline. V lost 7 bases and J 3 bases, leaving 16 bases between the germline ends. The CDR3 region is CASTVRQGDNQPQHF. The CDR3 coding sequence is TGTGCCAGCACAGTTCGGCAGGGTGACAATCAGCCCCAGCATTTT.

At least ten counts were recorded for this clonotype. This chain connects TRBV20-1 to TRBJ1-5; D not certain. CDR3 length equals 15 residues. Germline values: CDR1 DFQATT, CDR2 SNEGSKA (reference sequence). V was pared by 3 bases and J by 5 bases, with 17 bases between. CDR3 loop: CSASWDPYGDQPQHF. The CDR3 bases are TGCAGTGCTAGTTGGGATCCTTACGGGGATCAGCCCCAGCATTTT.

This clonotype came up many times. The gene calls are TRBV15 and TRBJ1-5; unclear D gene. Germline loops: CDR1 LNHNV, CDR2 YYDKDF (reference sequence). The CDR3 consists of 13 residues. Trimming took off 1 base at V and 5 bases at J, with 6 bases between the two ends. The CDR3 bases are TGTGCCACCAGCAGAGTTTACGATCAGCCCCAGCATTTT. Translation: CATSRVYDQPQHF.

This clonotype was counted at least ten times. This chain joins TRBV20-1 and TRBJ2-7; no clear D gene. CDR1 is DFQATT, CDR2 SNEGSKA, per germline (reference sequence). The CDR3 consists of 12 residues. The V gene lost 2 bases and the J gene lost 5 bases, with 10 bases spanning the gap. CDR3 bases: TGCAGTGCTAGATGGGGTAAAAACGAGCAGTACTTC. It codes for CSARWGKNEQYF.